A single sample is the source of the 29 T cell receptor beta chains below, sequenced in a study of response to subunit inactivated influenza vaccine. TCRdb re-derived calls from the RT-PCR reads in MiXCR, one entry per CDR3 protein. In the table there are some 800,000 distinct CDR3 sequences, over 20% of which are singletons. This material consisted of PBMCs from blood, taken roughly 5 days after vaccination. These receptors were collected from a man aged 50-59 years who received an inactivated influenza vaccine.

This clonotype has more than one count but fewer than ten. The CDR3 loop reads CSGHASGAETQYF. Here the CDR3 DNA reads TGCAGCGGCCACGCGAGTGGGGCGGAGACCCAGTACTTC. The chain joins TRBV20-1 to TRBJ2-5; a weak D match, TRBD1 (5 bases). Per germline, CDR1 DFQATT and CDR2 SNEGSKA (reference sequence). The CDR3 loop spans 13 amino acids.

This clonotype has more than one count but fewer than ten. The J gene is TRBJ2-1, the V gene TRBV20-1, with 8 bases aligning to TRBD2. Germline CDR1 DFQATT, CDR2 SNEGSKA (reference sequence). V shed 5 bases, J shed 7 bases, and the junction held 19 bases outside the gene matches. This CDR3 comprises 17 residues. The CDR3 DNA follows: TGCAGTGCTTACCTAGGAACGGGAGGGCCCTCGTGGAATGAGCAGTTCTTC. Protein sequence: CSAYLGTGGPSWNEQFF.

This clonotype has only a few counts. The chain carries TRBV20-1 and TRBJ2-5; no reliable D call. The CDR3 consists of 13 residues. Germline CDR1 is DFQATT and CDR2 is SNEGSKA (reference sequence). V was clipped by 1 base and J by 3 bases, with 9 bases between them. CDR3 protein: CSARAWQEETQYF. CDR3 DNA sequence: TGCAGTGCTAGAGCATGGCAAGAAGAGACCCAGTACTTC.

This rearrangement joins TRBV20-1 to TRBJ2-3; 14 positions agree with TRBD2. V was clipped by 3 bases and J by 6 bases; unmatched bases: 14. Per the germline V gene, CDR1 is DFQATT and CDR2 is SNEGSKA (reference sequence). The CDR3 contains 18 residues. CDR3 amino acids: CSASQLTGTSGSYDTQYF. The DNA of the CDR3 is TGCAGTGCTAGTCAACTAACAGGGACTAGCGGGAGCTACGATACGCAGTATTTT.

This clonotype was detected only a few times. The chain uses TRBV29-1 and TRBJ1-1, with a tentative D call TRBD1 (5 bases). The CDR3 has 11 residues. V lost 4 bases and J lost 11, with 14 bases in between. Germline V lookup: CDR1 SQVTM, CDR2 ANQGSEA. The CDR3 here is CSVGDRESAFF. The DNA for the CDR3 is TGCAGCGTTGGGGACCGGGAGTCGGCTTTCTTT.

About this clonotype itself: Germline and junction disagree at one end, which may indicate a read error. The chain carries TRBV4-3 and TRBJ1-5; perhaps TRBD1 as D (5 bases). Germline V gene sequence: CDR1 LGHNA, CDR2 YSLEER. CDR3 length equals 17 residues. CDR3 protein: CASSQEWGLTANQPQPF. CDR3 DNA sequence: TGCGCCAGCAGCCAGGAGTGGGGACTTACCGCCAATCAGCCCCAGCCTTTT.

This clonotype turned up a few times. The CDR3 region has the DNA TGTGCCAGCCAAGACAGGGGCCACGAGCAGTACTTC. As protein: CASQDRGHEQYF. The rearrangement links TRBV28 to TRBJ2-7; 8 nucleotides match TRBD1. Per the germline V gene, CDR1 is MDHEN and CDR2 is SYDVKM. This CDR3 has 12 residues. V dropped 8 bases and J dropped 5; count of bases not matched to a gene: 5.

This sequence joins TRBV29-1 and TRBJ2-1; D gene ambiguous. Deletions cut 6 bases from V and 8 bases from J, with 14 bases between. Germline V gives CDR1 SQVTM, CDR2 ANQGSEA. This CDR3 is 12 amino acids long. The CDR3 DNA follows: TGCAGCGTCGACCTATTCCCCGATGAGCAGTTCTTC. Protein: CSVDLFPDEQFF.

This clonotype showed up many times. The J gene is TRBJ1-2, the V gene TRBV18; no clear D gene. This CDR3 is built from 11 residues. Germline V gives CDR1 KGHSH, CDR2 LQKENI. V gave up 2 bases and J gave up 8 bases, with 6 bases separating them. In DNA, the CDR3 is TGTGCCAGCTCACCAAACGAGGGCTACACCTTC. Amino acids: CASSPNEGYTF.

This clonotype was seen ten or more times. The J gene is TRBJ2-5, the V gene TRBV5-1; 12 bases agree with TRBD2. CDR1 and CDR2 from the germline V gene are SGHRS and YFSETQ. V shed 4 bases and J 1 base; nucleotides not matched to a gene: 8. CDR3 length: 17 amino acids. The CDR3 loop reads CASSPQLAGGSQETQYF. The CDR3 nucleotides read TGCGCCAGCAGCCCACAACTAGCGGGAGGCTCCCAAGAGACCCAGTACTTC.

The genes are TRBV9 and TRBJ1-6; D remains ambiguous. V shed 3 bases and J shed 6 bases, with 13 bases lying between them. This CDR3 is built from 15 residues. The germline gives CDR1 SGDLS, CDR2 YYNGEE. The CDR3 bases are TGTGCCAGCAGCGCTGACTCGGGCCTTAATTCACCCCTCCACTTT. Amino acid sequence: CASSADSGLNSPLHF.

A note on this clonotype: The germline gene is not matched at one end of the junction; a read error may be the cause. CDR3 loop: CASSPIQGVTGYNF. The DNA for the CDR3 is TGTGCCAGCAGTCCTATACAGGGAGTGACTGGCTACAACTTC. The chain employs TRBV12-3 or TRBV12-4 and TRBJ1-2, with D maybe TRBD1 (6 bases). The CDR3 sequence is 14 residues long.

For the CDR3, the DNA is TGTGCCAGCAGTTACCTGGGTCCATGGGGCTACACCTTC. Translated, it gives CASSYLGPWGYTF. The chain carries TRBV6-2 or TRBV6-3 and TRBJ1-2; D is unresolved. Germline CDR1 MNHEY, CDR2 SVGEGT. V lost 2 bases and J 8 bases, leaving 12 bases between the germline ends. The CDR3 is 13 residues long.

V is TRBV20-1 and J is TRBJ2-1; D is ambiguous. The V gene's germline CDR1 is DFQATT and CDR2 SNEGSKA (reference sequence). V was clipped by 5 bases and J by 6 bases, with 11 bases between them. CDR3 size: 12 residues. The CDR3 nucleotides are TGCAGTGCTCTCGACACATTCAATGAGCAGTTCTTC. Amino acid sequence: CSALDTFNEQFF.

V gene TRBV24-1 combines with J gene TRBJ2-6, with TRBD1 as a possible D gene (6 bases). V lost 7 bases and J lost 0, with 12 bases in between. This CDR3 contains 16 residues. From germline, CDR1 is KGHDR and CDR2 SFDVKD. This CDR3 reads CATSWGRGSGANVLTF. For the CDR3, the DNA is TGTGCCACCAGCTGGGGCAGGGGCTCTGGGGCCAACGTCCTGACTTTC.

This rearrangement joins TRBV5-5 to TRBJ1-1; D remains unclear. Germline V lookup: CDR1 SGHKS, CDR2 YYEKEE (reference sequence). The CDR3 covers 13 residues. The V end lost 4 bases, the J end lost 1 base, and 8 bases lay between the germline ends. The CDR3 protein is CASSLRWNTEAFF. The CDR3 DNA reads TGTGCCAGCAGCCTCAGGTGGAACACTGAAGCTTTCTTT.

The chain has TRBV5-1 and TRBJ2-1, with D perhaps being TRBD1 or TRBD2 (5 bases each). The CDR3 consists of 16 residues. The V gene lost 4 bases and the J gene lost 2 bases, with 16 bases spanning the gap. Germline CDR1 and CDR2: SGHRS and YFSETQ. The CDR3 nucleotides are TGCGCCAGCAGCCAGGGCCTCGGGGCGCCCTACAATGAGCAGTTCTTC. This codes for CASSQGLGAPYNEQFF.

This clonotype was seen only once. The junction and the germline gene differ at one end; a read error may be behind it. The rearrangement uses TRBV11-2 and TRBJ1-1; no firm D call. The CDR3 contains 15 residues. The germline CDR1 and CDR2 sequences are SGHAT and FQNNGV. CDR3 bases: TGTGCCATCAGCCGAGGGCAGAACATGAACACTGAAGCTTTCTTT. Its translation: CAISRGQNMNTEAFF.

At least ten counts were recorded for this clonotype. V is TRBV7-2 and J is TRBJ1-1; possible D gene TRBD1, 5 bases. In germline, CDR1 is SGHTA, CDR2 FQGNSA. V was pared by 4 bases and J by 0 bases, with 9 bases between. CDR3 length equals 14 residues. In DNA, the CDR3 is TGTGCCAGCAGCTGGGGACGTATGAACACTGAAGCTTTCTTT. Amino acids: CASSWGRMNTEAFF.

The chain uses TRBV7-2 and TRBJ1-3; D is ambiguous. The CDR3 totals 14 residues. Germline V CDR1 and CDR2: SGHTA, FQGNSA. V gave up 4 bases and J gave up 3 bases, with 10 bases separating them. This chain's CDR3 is CASSSRAGGNTIYF. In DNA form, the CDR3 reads TGTGCCAGCAGCTCTAGGGCGGGTGGAAACACCATATATTTT.

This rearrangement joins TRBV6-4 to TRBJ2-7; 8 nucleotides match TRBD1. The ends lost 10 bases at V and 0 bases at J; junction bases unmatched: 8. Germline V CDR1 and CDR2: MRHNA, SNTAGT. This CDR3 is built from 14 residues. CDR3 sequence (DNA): TGTGCCACCCCGGGACAGGAGATCTCCTACGAGCAGTACTTC. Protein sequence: CATPGQEISYEQYF.

The CDR3 sequence: CASSLSTVYNEQFF. CDR3 coding DNA: TGTGCCAGCAGTTTAAGCACGGTTTACAATGAGCAGTTCTTC. This chain uses TRBV28 with TRBJ2-1; unclear D gene. Germline CDR1 reads MDHEN; CDR2 reads SYDVKM. V was shortened by 2 bases and J by 4 bases, with 9 bases between the two germline ends. CDR3 length: 14 residues.

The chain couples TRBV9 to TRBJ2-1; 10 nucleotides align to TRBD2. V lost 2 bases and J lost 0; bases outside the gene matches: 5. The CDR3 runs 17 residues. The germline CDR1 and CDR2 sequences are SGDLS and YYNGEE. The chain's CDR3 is CASSVQREGLSYNEQFF. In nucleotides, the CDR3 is TGTGCCAGCAGCGTCCAGCGGGAGGGCCTCTCCTACAATGAGCAGTTCTTC.

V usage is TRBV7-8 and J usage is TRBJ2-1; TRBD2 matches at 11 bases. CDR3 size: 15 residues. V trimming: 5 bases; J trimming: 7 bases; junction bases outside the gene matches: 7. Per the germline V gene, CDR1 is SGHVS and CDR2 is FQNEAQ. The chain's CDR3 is CASSATSGSGNEQFF. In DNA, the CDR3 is TGTGCCAGCAGCGCCACTAGCGGGAGCGGGAATGAGCAGTTCTTC.

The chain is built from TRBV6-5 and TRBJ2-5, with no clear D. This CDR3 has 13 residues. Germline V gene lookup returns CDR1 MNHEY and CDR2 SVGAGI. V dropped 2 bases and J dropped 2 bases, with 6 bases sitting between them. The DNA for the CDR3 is TGTGCCAGCAGTTACCTCAGTCAAGAGACCCAGTACTTC. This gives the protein CASSYLSQETQYF.

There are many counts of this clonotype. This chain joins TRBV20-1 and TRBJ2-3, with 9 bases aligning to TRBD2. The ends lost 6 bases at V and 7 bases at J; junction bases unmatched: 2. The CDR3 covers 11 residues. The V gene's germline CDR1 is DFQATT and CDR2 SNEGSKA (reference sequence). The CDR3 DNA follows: TGCAGTGCGGGACTAGCTCATACGCAGTATTTT. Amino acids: CSAGLAHTQYF.

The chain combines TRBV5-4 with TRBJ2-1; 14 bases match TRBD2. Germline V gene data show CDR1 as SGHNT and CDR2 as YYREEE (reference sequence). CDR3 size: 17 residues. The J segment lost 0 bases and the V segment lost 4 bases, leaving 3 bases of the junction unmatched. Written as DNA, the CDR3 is TGTGCCAGCAGCCCCGGGACTAGCGGGAGCTCCTACAATGAGCAGTTCTTC. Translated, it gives CASSPGTSGSSYNEQFF. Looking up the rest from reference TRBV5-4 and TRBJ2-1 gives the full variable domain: ETGVTQSPTHLIKTRGQQVTLRCSSQSGHNTVSWYQQALGQGPQFIFQYYREEENGRGNFPPRFSGLQFPNYSSELNVNALELDDSALYLCASSPGTSGSSYNEQFFGPGTRLTVL.

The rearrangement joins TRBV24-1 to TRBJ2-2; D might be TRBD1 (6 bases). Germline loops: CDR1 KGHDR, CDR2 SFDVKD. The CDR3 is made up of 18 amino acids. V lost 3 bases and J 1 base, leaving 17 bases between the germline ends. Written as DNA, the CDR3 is TGTGCCACCAGTGATCGTACCTACAGGGATAAGAACACCGGGGAGCTGTTTTTT. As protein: CATSDRTYRDKNTGELFF.

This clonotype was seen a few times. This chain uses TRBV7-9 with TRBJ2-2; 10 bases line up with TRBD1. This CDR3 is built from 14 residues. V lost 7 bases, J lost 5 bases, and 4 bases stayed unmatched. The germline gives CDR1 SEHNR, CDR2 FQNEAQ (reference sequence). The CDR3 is CASTWTGGTGELFF. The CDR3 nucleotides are TGTGCCAGCACCTGGACAGGGGGTACCGGGGAGCTGTTTTTT.